This T cell receptor (beta chain) was identified during a study of blood T cell repertoires in COVID-19. Study information: T cells, B-cell-depleted T cells, or PBMCs supplied cDNA or gDNA.

Per the germline V gene, CDR1 is SEHNR and CDR2 is FQNEAQ (reference sequence). The CDR3 has 15 amino acids. The junction had 3 bases not matched to a gene; V was cut back by 0 bases and J by 4 bases. This clone was counted a few times. Authors' analysis steps: Amplification of reference gene primers was used by the study to estimate nucleated cell counts. Produced via immunoSEQ multiplex PCR; TCRdb's table is partial and in-frame only. The V and J calls and clone size were taken over from that table, and D and trimming were inferred from the DNA. Among around 140,000 clones listed, about 83% were seen once.

V is TRBV7-9 and J is TRBJ1-5; 7 bases match TRBD1. The source of this sequence is a man over 45 with acute or convalescent COVID-19. The sequenced sample was peripheral blood. CDR3 in DNA: TGTGCCAGCAGCTTAGCGGGGACAGAGAATCAGCCCCAGCATTTT. This sequence encodes CASSLAGTENQPQHF.